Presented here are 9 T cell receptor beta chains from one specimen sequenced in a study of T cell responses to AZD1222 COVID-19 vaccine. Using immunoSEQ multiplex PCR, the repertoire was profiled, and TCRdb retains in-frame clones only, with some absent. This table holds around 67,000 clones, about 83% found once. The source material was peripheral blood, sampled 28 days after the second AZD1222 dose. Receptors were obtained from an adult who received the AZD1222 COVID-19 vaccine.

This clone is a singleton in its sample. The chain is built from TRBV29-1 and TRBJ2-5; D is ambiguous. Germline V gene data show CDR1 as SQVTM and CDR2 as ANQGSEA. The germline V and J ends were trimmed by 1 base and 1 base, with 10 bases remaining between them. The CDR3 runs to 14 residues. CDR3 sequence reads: CSVEAWEPQETQYF. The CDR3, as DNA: TGCAGCGTTGAAGCGTGGGAACCCCAAGAGACCCAGTACTTC.

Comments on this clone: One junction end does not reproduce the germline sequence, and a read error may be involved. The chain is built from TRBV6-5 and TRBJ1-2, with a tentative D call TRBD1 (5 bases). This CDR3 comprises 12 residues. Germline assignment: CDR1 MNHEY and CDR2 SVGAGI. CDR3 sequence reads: CASNNYGTGISF. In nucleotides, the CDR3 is TGTGCCAGCAACAACTACGGGACCGGGATTTCCTTC.

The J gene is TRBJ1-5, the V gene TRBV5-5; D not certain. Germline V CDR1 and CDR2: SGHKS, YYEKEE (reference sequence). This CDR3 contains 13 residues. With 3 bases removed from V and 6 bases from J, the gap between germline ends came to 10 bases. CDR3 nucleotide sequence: TGTGCCAGCAGCTGGGTAGAATCTCAGCCCCAGCATTTT. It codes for CASSWVESQPQHF. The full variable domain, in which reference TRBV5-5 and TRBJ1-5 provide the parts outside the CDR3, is DAGVTQSPTHLIKTRGQQVTLRCSPISGHKSVSWYQQVLGQGPQFIFQYYEKEERGRGNFPDRFSARQFPNYSSELNVNALLLGDSALYLCASSWVESQPQHFGDGTRLSIL.

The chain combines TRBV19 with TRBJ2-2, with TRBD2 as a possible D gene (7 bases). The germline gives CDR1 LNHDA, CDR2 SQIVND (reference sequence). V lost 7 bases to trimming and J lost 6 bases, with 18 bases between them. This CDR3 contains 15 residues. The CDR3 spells CASNLGGPLSGELFF. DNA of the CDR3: TGTGCCAGTAACCTGGGGGGGCCACTTTCCGGGGAGCTGTTTTTT.

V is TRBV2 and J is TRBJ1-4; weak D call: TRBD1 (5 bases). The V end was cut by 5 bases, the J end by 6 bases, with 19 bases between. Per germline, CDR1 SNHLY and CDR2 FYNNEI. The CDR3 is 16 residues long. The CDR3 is CASSHSGGVIYEKLFF. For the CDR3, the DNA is TGTGCCAGCAGTCACTCCGGGGGAGTGATATATGAAAAACTGTTTTTT.

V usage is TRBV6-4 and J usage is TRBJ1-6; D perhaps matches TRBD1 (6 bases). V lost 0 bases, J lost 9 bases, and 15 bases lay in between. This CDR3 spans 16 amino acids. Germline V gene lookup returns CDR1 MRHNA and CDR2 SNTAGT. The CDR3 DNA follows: TGTGCCAGCAGTGACTCGGAGGGGGGAACTGGTTCACCCCTCCACTTT. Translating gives CASSDSEGGTGSPLHF.

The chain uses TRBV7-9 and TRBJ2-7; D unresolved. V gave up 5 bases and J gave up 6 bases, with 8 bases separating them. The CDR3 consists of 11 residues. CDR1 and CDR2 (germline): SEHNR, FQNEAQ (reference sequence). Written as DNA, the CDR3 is TGTGCCAGCAGCCCAGACCGCGAGCAGTACTTC. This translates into CASSPDREQYF.

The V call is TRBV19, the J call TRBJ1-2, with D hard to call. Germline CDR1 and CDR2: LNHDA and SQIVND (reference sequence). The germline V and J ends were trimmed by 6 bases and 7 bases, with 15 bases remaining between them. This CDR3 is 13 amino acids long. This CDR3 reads CASSLYEGGGYTF. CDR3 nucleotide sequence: TGTGCCAGTAGCCTCTACGAGGGCGGTGGCTACACCTTC.

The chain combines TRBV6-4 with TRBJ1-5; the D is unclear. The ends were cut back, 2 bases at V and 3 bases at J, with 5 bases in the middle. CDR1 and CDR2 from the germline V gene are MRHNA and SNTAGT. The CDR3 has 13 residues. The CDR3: CASSDRDNQPQHF. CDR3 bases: TGTGCCAGCAGTGACAGGGACAATCAGCCCCAGCATTTT.